This TCR delta chain stems from a study of gamma-delta T cells after stem cell transplantation. The CDR3 runs to 18 residues. From germline, CDR1 is TSWWSYY and CDR2 QGS. V was pared by 3 bases and J by 0 bases, with 10 bases of the junction left unmatched. Only a few counts were recorded for this clone. TCRdb re-called the RT-PCR reads via CATT. The table includes some 13,000 delta-chain clones, 30% to 35% detected once. This sequence was found in a human donor. It is not recorded whose cells these are; they may come from a transplant donor. The sequencing sample was made of gamma-delta T cells. V is TRDV1 and J is TRDJ1; 10 bases fit TRDD3. The CDR3 reads CALGEISFGGYNTDKLIF. CDR3 nucleotides: TGTGCTCTTGGGGAGATTTCCTTTGGGGGATACAACACCGATAAACTCATCTTT.